Listed below are T cell receptor beta chains from one sample, sequenced in a study of human T cells and chemical hapten exposure. TCRdb re-analysed the RACE reads in MiXCR, keeping a single row per CDR3 protein. The table lists about 84,000 distinct CDR3 sequences, about 9.4% of them singletons. The source material was whole blood, sampled in connection with sensitization to the hapten diphenylcyclopropenone (DPC). Receptors were obtained from a woman aged 45-65 years with alopecia areata. Some clones in this sample may be carry-over from other donors' samples. Both conserved end residues are part of each CDR3. Each record gives: clone size, CDR3 length, V gene, J gene, D gene, CDR3 protein, CDR3 DNA. A D gene is named only where the DNA matches it firmly. The size of a clone is reported for some rows only, either as once, few or many, or as a class for expanded clones.

size: .
length: 12
V: TRBV29-1
J: TRBJ2-5
D: TRBD1
CDR3: CSTRQGVETQYF
DNA: TGCAGCACTCGACAGGGAGTGGAGACCCAGTACTTC

size: few
length: 14
V: TRBV20-1
J: TRBJ2-3
D: .
CDR3: CSARKPGSTDTQYF
DNA: TGCAGTGCTAGAAAACCCGGAAGCACAGATACGCAGTATTTT

size: many
length: 13
V: TRBV19
J: TRBJ1-2
D: .
CDR3: CASSIDQTAGYTF
DNA: TGTGCCAGTAGTATAGATCAGACGGCTGGCTACACCTTC

size: many
length: 14
V: TRBV18
J: TRBJ1-1
D: TRBD1
CDR3: CASSPQTGVTEAFF
DNA: TGTGCCAGCTCACCGCAAACAGGGGTCACTGAAGCTTTCTTT

size: .
length: 17
V: TRBV10-3
J: TRBJ2-3
D: TRBD2
CDR3: CAISESLGRAGTDTQYF
DNA: TGTGCCATCAGTGAGTCTCTGGGGAGGGCCGGCACAGATACGCAGTATTTT

size: few
length: 12
V: TRBV24-1
J: TRBJ2-7
D: .
CDR3: CATTGQSYEQYF
DNA: TGTGCCACCACAGGACAGTCCTACGAGCAGTACTTC

size: many
length: 15
V: TRBV19
J: TRBJ2-3
D: .
CDR3: CASSLRDPRRDTQYF
DNA: TGTGCCAGTAGTCTCCGGGACCCAAGGCGCGATACGCAGTATTTT

size: many
length: 16
V: TRBV19
J: TRBJ2-2
D: .
CDR3: CASRPIPGGGTGELFF
DNA: TGTGCCAGTAGGCCTATTCCGGGGGGCGGCACCGGGGAGCTGTTTTTT

size: .
length: 15
V: TRBV7-9
J: TRBJ2-3
D: .
CDR3: CASSLEGRGSDTQYF
DNA: TGTGCCAGCAGCTTAGAGGGGCGCGGGTCAGATACGCAGTATTTT

size: many
length: 11
V: TRBV20-1
J: TRBJ2-1
D: TRBD2
CDR3: CRLAGGNEQFF
DNA: TGCAGGCTAGCGGGAGGCAATGAGCAGTTCTTC

size: few
length: 15
V: TRBV7-2
J: TRBJ2-1
D: .
CDR3: CASSSRNSGTLSKFF
DNA: TGTGCCAGCAGCTCTCGTAACTCCGGGACCCTTTCGAAGTTCTTC

size: few
length: 13
V: TRBV7-2
J: TRBJ2-1
D: .
CDR3: CASSSGIYNEQFF
DNA: TGTGCCAGCAGCTCTGGGATCTACAATGAGCAGTTCTTC

size: many
length: 12
V: TRBV28
J: TRBJ2-1
D: .
CDR3: CASSLRLNEQFF
DNA: TGTGCCAGCAGTTTACGCCTAAATGAGCAGTTCTTC

size: .
length: 12
V: TRBV10-3
J: TRBJ2-7
D: .
CDR3: CAISSRDSEQYF
DNA: TGTGCCATCAGTAGCAGGGACTCCGAGCAGTACTTC

size: many
length: 15
V: TRBV28
J: TRBJ2-7
D: TRBD2
CDR3: CASRGGTAASYEQYF
DNA: TGTGCCAGCAGGGGAGGGACCGCGGCATCCTACGAGCAGTACTTC

size: many
length: 14
V: TRBV7-8
J: TRBJ1-6
D: .
CDR3: CASSLQGVNSPLHF
DNA: TGTGCCAGCAGCTTACAGGGTGTCAATTCACCCCTCCACTTT

size: few
length: 14
V: TRBV7-9
J: TRBJ2-7
D: TRBD1
CDR3: CASSKGQGRGEQYF
DNA: TGTGCCAGCAGCAAGGGACAGGGCCGCGGTGAGCAGTACTTC

size: many
length: 15
V: TRBV7-2
J: TRBJ1-5
D: .
CDR3: CASSLDFASNQPQHF
DNA: TGTGCCAGCAGCTTAGATTTTGCTTCCAATCAGCCCCAGCATTTT

size: many
length: 16
V: TRBV20-1
J: TRBJ2-7
D: TRBD2
CDR3: CSAREAASGRTYEQYF
DNA: TGCAGTGCTAGAGAGGCGGCTAGCGGGAGGACCTACGAGCAGTACTTC

size: .
length: 16
V: TRBV5-6
J: TRBJ1-1
D: .
CDR3: CASSLVGTSPYTEAFF
DNA: TGTGCCAGCAGCTTGGTGGGCACTTCTCCATACACTGAAGCTTTCTTT

size: many
length: 16
V: TRBV9
J: TRBJ2-5
D: TRBD2
CDR3: CASSWGGSGRQETQYF
DNA: TGTGCCAGCAGCTGGGGTGGTAGCGGGCGCCAAGAGACCCAGTACTTC

size: .
length: 17
V: TRBV5-4
J: TRBJ1-1
D: TRBD1
CDR3: CASSKTGTGTSGTEAFF
DNA: TGTGCCAGCAGTAAAACCGGGACAGGGACATCGGGCACTGAAGCTTTCTTT

size: .
length: 17
V: TRBV6-2/TRBV6-3
J: TRBJ2-7
D: TRBD1
CDR3: CASSSSRRDRGFYEQYF
DNA: TGTGCCAGCAGTTCTTCCAGAAGGGACAGGGGTTTTTACGAGCAGTACTTC

size: .
length: 15
V: TRBV7-6
J: TRBJ2-2
D: TRBD2
CDR3: CASSLVGLVGGELFF
DNA: TGTGCCAGCAGCTTAGTGGGACTAGTAGGCGGGGAGCTGTTTTTT

size: .
length: 15
V: TRBV28
J: TRBJ1-5
D: .
CDR3: CASSFPRLRNQPQHF
DNA: TGTGCCAGCAGTTTCCCCAGATTGCGAAATCAGCCCCAGCATTTT

size: many
length: 14
V: TRBV6-6
J: TRBJ1-4
D: .
CDR3: CAVSSKPENEKLFF
DNA: TGTGCCGTTTCCAGCAAACCAGAAAATGAAAAACTGTTTTTT

size: .
length: 13
V: TRBV5-1
J: TRBJ2-2
D: .
CDR3: CDSSGTGIGELFF
DNA: TGCGACAGCAGCGGGACAGGCATCGGGGAGCTGTTTTTT

size: few
length: 15
V: TRBV7-9
J: TRBJ2-4
D: .
CDR3: CAGAGQLQAKNIQYF
DNA: TGTGCCGGGGCGGGACAGCTACAAGCCAAAAACATTCAGTACTTC

size: many
length: 15
V: TRBV5-1
J: TRBJ2-3
D: .
CDR3: CASTLTGTSTDTQYF
DNA: TGCGCCAGCACCTTAACCGGGACTAGCACAGATACGCAGTATTTT

size: few
length: 14
V: TRBV7-9
J: TRBJ2-3
D: TRBD2
CDR3: CASSWEGRSDTQYF
DNA: TGTGCCAGCAGCTGGGAGGGCCGTTCAGATACGCAGTATTTT

size: .
length: 14
V: TRBV28
J: TRBJ1-2
D: .
CDR3: CASSSPSANYGYTF
DNA: TGTGCCAGCAGTTCACCATCGGCTAACTATGGCTACACCTTC

size: many
length: 15
V: TRBV6-5
J: TRBJ2-3
D: TRBD2
CDR3: CASSYLAGEGGTQYF
DNA: TGTGCCAGCAGTTACCTAGCGGGAGAGGGAGGTACGCAGTATTTT

size: many
length: 13
V: TRBV4-1
J: TRBJ2-1
D: .
CDR3: CASSQVNPPEQFF
DNA: TGCGCCAGCAGCCAAGTAAATCCTCCCGAGCAGTTCTTC

size: few
length: 14
V: TRBV29-1
J: TRBJ2-1
D: TRBD2
CDR3: CSVALAGGPNEQFF
DNA: TGCAGCGTGGCACTAGCGGGAGGCCCCAATGAGCAGTTCTTC

size: .
length: 15
V: TRBV2
J: TRBJ2-2
D: TRBD1
CDR3: CASRVRQGLPGELFF
DNA: TGTGCCAGCAGGGTGAGACAGGGGTTACCCGGGGAGCTGTTTTTT

size: .
length: 15
V: TRBV7-2
J: TRBJ2-7
D: .
CDR3: CTSSPLSNYYYEQYF
DNA: TGTACCAGCAGCCCGCTCAGTAACTACTACTACGAGCAGTACTTC

size: many
length: 13
V: TRBV3-1
J: TRBJ2-7
D: TRBD1
CDR3: CASSPRDRHEQYF
DNA: TGTGCCAGCAGCCCCCGGGACAGACACGAGCAGTACTTC

size: .
length: 13
V: TRBV4-1
J: TRBJ1-5
D: .
CDR3: CASSQASFQPQHF
DNA: TGCGCCAGCAGCCAAGCCTCATTTCAGCCCCAGCATTTT

size: few
length: 17
V: TRBV7-8
J: TRBJ1-5
D: .
CDR3: CASSLGFLGVRDQPQHF
DNA: TGTGCCAGCAGCTTAGGCTTTCTTGGTGTCCGTGATCAGCCCCAGCATTTT

size: many
length: 13
V: TRBV7-8
J: TRBJ2-1
D: TRBD1
CDR3: CASSGGQGREQFF
DNA: TGTGCCAGCAGCGGGGGACAGGGGCGTGAGCAGTTCTTC

size: .
length: 13
V: TRBV6-2/TRBV6-3
J: TRBJ2-2
D: .
CDR3: CANRDSNTGELFF
DNA: TGTGCCAACCGCGATAGTAACACCGGGGAGCTGTTTTTT

size: few
length: 15
V: TRBV9
J: TRBJ1-2
D: TRBD1
CDR3: CASSVVVTGTYGYTF
DNA: TGTGCCAGCAGCGTAGTTGTGACAGGGACCTATGGCTACACCTTC

size: many
length: 16
V: TRBV4-3
J: TRBJ1-2
D: .
CDR3: CASSQVVKGSGYGYTF
DNA: TGCGCCAGCAGCCAAGTCGTTAAGGGCAGCGGCTATGGCTACACCTTC

size: few
length: 16
V: TRBV5-5
J: TRBJ2-2
D: .
CDR3: CASSLSAGRVPGELFF
DNA: TGTGCCAGCAGCTTAAGCGCAGGGCGAGTACCCGGGGAGCTGTTTTTT

size: few
length: 15
V: TRBV2
J: TRBJ2-1
D: TRBD1
CDR3: CASIRTGTGFGEQFF
DNA: TGTGCCAGCATCCGAACCGGGACAGGGTTTGGCGAGCAGTTCTTC

size: many
length: 14
V: TRBV29-1
J: TRBJ1-1
D: TRBD1
CDR3: CSVGKTGGLAEAFF
DNA: TGCAGCGTCGGGAAGACAGGGGGTCTTGCTGAAGCTTTCTTT

size: many
length: 14
V: TRBV10-3
J: TRBJ2-3
D: .
CDR3: CAISESTATDTQYF
DNA: TGTGCCATCAGTGAGTCGACAGCCACAGATACGCAGTATTTT